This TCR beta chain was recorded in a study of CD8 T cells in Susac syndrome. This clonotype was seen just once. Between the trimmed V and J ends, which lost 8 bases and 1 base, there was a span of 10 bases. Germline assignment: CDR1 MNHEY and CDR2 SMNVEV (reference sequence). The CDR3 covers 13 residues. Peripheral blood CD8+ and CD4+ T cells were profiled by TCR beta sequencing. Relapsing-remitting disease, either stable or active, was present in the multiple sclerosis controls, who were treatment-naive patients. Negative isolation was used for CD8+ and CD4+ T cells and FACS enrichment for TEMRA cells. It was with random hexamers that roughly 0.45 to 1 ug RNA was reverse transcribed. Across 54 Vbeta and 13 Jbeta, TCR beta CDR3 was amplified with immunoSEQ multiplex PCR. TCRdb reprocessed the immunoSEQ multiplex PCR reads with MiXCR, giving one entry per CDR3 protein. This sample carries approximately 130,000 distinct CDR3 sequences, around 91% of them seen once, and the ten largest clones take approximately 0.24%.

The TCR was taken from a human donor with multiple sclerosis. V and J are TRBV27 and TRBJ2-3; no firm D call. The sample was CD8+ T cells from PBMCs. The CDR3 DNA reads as TGTGCCAGCTCCTCTTCTGGCACAGATACGCAGTATTTT. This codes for CASSSSGTDTQYF.